This T cell receptor beta chain was captured by sequencing in a study of blood T cell repertoires in COVID-19. Data came from immunoSEQ multiplex PCR; TCRdb stores just in-frame clones and leaves some out. The sample lists 150,000 to 200,000 clones, approximately 85% seen once, with 6.2% in the top ten. Germline assignment: CDR1 SGHVS and CDR2 FNYEAQ. This CDR3 has 16 residues. V trimming: 1 base; J trimming: 4 bases; junction bases outside the gene matches: 6. The sequence came from a man aged 40-50 years who had recovered from COVID-19. Sequencing was carried out using PBMCs or T cells enriched from blood (not recorded which). The chain employs TRBV7-6 and TRBJ2-1, with 8 bases lining up with TRBD2. The DNA for the CDR3 is TGTGCCAGCAGCTTAGAAAGCGGGAGAATTTACAATGAGCAGTTCTTC. Translating gives CASSLESGRIYNEQFF.